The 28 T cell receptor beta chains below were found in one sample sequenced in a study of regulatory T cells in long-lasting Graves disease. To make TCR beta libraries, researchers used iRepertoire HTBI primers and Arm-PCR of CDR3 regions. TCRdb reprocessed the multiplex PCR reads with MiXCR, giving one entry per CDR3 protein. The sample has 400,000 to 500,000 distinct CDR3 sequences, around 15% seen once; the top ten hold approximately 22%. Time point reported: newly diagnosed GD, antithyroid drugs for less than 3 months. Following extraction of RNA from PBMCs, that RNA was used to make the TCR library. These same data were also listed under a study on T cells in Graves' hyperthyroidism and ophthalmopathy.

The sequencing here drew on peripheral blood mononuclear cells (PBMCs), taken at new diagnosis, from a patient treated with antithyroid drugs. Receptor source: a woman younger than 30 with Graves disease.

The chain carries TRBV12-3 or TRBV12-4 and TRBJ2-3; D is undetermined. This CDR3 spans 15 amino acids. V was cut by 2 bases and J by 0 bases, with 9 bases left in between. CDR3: CASSLYGGSTDTQYF. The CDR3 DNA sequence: TGTGCCAGCAGTTTATATGGCGGAAGCACAGATACGCAGTATTTT.

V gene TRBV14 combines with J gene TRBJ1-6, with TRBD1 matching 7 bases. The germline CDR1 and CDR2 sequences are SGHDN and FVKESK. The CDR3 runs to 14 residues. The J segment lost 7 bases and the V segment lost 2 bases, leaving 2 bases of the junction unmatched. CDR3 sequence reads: CASSQQGENSPLHF. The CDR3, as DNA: TGTGCCAGCAGCCAACAGGGGGAAAATTCACCCCTCCACTTT.

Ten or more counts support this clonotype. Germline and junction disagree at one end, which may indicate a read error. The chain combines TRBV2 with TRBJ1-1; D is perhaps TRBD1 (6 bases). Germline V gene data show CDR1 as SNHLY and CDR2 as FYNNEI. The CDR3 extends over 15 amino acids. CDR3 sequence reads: CASSKRTAAGTEAFF. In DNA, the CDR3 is TGTGCCAGCAGTAAAAGGACAGCGGCGGGCACTGAAGCTTTTTTT.

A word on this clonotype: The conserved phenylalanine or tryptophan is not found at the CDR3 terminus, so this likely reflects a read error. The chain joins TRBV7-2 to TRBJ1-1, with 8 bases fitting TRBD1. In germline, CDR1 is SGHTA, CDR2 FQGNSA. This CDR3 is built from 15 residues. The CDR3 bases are TGTGCCAGCAGACGTCGACAGGGGAGGAACGCTGAAGCTTTCTTG. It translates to CASRRRQGRNAEAFL.

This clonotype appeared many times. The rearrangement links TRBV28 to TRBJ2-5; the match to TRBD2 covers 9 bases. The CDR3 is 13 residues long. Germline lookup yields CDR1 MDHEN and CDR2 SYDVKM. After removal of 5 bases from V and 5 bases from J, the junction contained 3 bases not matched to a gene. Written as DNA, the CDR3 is TGTGCCAGCAGTCCGAGCGGGGGGGAGACCCAGTACTTC. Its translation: CASSPSGGETQYF.

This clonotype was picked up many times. CDR3 in DNA: TGTGCCAGCAGCCAAGATCGATTTCCCTCTGGAAACACCATATATTTT. It yields the protein CASSQDRFPSGNTIYF. V usage is TRBV3-1 and J usage is TRBJ1-3; the D is unclear. The V gene lost 0 bases and the J gene lost 0 bases, with 9 bases spanning the gap. The CDR3 extends over 16 amino acids. Looked up from germline, CDR1 is LGHDT and CDR2 is YNNKEL (reference sequence).

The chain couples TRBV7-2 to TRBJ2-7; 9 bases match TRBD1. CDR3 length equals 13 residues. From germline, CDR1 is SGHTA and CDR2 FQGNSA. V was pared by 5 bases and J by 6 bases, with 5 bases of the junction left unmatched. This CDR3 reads CASSTDRGAEQYF. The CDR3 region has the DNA TGTGCCAGCAGCACGGACAGGGGTGCCGAGCAGTACTTC. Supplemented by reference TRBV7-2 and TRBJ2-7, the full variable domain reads GAGVSQSPSNKVTEKGKDVELRCDPISGHTALYWYRQSLGQGLEFLIYFQGNSAPDKSGLPSDRFSAERTGGSVSTLTIQRTQQEDSAVYLCASSTDRGAEQYFGPGTRLTVT.

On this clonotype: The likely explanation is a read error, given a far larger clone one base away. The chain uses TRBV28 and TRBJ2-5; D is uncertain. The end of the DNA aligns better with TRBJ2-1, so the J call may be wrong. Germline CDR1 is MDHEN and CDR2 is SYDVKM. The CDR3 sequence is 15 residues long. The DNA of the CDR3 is TGTGCCAGCAGTTCCGCGAGAGCGAGAGGCAATGAGCAGTTCTTC. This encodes CASSSARARGNEQFF.

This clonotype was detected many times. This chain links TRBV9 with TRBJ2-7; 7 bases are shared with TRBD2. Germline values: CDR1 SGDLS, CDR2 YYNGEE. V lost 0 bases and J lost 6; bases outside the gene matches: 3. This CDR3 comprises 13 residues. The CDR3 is CASSVVGGSEQYF. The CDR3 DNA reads TGTGCCAGCAGCGTAGTGGGAGGGTCCGAGCAGTACTTC.

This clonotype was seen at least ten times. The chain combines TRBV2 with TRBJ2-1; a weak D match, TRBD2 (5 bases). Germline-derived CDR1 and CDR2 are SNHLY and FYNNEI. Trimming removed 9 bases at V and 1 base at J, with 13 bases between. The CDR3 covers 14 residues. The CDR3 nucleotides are TGTGCCAGTACCCTAGGGAGATCCTACAATGAGCAGTTCTTC. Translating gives CASTLGRSYNEQFF.

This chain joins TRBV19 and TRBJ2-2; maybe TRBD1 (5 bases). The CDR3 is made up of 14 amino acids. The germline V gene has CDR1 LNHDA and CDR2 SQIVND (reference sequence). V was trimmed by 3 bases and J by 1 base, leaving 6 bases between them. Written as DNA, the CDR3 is TGTGCCAGTAGTATCAGGGAGAACACCGGGGAGCTGTTTTTT. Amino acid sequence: CASSIRENTGELFF.

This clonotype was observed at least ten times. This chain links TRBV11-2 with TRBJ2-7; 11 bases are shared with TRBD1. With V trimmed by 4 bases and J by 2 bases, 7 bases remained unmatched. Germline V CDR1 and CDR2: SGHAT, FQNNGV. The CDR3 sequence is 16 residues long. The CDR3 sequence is CASSSNRDRGAYEQYF. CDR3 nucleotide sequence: TGTGCCAGCAGCTCAAACCGGGACAGGGGGGCCTACGAGCAGTACTTC.

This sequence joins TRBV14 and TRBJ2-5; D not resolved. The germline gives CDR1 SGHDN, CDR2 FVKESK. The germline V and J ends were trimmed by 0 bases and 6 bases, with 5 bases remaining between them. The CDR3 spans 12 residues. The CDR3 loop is CASSQDLKTQYF. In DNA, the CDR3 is TGTGCCAGCAGCCAAGACCTGAAGACCCAGTACTTC.

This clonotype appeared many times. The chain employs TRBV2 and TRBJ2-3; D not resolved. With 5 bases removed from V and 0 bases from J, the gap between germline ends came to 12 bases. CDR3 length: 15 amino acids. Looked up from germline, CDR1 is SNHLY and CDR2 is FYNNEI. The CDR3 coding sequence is TGTGCCAGCAGTTCTGACCTAATTAGCACAGATACGCAGTATTTT. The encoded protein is CASSSDLISTDTQYF.

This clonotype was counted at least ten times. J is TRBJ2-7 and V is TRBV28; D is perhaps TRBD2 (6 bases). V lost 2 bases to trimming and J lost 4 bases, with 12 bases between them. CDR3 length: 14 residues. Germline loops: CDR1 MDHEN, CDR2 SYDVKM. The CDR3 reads CASSLQGGNYEQYF. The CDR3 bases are TGTGCCAGCAGTTTACAGGGAGGAAATTACGAGCAGTACTTC.

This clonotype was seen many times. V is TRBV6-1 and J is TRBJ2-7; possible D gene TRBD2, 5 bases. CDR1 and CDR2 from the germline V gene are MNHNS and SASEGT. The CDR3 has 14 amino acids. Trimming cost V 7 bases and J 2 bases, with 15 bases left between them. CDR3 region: CASTGILGTYEQYF. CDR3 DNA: TGTGCCAGCACCGGGATCCTGGGGACCTACGAGCAGTACTTC.

For the CDR3, the DNA is TGTGCCAGCAGCCCTTTATTAGATAATGAAAAACTGTTTTTT. Protein product: CASSPLLDNEKLFF. The chain recombines TRBV28 with TRBJ1-4; D unresolved. Looked up from germline, CDR1 is MDHEN and CDR2 is SYDVKM. Trimming stripped 6 bases from V and 4 bases from J, with 12 bases between. The CDR3 length is 14 residues.

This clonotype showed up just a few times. The CDR3 DNA is TGTGCCAGCAGCTTAGAACGGGGATGGGGGGACATTCAGTACTTC. Residues: CASSLERGWGDIQYF. V gene TRBV9 combines with J gene TRBJ2-4; D perhaps matches TRBD2 (6 bases). The germline CDR1 and CDR2 sequences are SGDLS and YYNGEE. This CDR3 comprises 15 residues. Trimming took 4 bases from V and 8 from J, leaving 19 bases between them.

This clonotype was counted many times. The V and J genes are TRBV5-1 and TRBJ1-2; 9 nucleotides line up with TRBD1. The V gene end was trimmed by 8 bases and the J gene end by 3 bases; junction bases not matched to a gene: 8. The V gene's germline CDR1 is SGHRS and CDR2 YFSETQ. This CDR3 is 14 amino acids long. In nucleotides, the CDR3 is TGCGCCAGTAGCCGGGACAGGGAATACTATGGCTACACCTTC. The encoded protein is CASSRDREYYGYTF.

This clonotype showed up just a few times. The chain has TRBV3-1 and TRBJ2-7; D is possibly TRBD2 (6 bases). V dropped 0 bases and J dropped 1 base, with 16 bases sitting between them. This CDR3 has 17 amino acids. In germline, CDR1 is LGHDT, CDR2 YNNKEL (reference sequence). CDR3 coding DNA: TGTGCCAGCAGCCAAGAGGGGGGTCAGCGAAAATCCTACGAGCAGTACTTC. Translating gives CASSQEGGQRKSYEQYF.

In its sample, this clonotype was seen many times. CDR3 region: CASSLPGVTGELFF. The DNA of the CDR3 is TGTGCCAGCAGTTTACCAGGGGTTACCGGGGAGCTGTTTTTT. This chain uses TRBV6-5 with TRBJ2-2; D might be TRBD1 (6 bases). Trimming removed 4 bases from V and 5 bases from J, with 11 bases in between. Germline V lookup: CDR1 MNHEY, CDR2 SVGAGI. The CDR3 spans 14 residues.

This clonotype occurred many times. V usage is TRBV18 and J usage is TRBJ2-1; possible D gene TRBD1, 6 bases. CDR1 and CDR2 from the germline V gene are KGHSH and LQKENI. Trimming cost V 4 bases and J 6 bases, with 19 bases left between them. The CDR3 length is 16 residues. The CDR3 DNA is TGTGCCAGCTCACTCATTCAGGGGAAGCTAGGCAATGAGCAGTTCTTC. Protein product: CASSLIQGKLGNEQFF.

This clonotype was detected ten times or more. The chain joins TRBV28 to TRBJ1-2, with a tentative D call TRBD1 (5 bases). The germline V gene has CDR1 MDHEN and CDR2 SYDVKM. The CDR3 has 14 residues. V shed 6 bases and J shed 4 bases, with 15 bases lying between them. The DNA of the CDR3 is TGTGCCAGCAGGATTACGGGGGTAATCTATGGCTACACCTTC. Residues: CASRITGVIYGYTF.

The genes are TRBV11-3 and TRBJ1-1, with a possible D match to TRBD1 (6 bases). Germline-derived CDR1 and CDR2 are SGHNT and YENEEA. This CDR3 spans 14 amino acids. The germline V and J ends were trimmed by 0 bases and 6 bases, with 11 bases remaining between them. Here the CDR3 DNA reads TGTGCCAGCAGCTTAGAACCCGGGGGCGCTGAAGCTTTCTTT. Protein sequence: CASSLEPGGAEAFF.

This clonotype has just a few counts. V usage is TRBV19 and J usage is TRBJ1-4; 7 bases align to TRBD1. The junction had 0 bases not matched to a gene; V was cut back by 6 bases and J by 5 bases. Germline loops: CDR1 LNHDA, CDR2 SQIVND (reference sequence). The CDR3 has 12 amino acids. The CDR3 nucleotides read TGTGCCAGTAGGACAGGGAATGAAAAACTGTTTTTT. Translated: CASRTGNEKLFF.

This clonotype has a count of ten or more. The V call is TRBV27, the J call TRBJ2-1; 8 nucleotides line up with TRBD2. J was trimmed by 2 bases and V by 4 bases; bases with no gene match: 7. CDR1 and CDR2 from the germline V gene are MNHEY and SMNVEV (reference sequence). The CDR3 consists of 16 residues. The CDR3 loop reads CASSSKAGEAYNEQFF. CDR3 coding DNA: TGTGCCAGCAGTTCAAAAGCGGGAGAAGCCTACAATGAGCAGTTCTTC.

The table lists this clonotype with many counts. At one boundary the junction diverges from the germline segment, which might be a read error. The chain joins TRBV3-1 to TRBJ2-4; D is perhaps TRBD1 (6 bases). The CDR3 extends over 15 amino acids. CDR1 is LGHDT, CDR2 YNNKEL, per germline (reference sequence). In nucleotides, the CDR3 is TGTGCCAGCAGCCTACTCCGGACAGCCGAAAACATTCAGTACTTC. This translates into CASSLLRTAENIQYF.

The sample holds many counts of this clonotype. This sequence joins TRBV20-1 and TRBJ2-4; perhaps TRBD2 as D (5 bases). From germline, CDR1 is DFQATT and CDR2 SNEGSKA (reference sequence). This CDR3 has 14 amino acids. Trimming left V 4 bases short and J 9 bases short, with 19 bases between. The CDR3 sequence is CSATLDAREGIQYF. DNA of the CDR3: TGCAGTGCTACGCTGGACGCAAGAGAGGGCATTCAGTACTTC.